The clone carrying this T cell receptor beta chain has only a few counts. The sample belongs to a study of T cells in Graves' hyperthyroidism and ophthalmopathy. Germline V gives CDR1 MNHNS, CDR2 SASEGT. There are 15 residues in the CDR3. V dropped 5 bases and J dropped 11; count of bases not matched to a gene: 14. It was RNA transcripts that yielded the amplified TCR beta CDR3 regions. Carried out on the TCR CDR3, a first-round RT-PCR used the HTBI primer set. One entry per CDR3 protein, called by TCRdb with MiXCR from the multiplex PCR reads. This table holds 300,000 to 450,000 distinct CDR3 sequences, about a fifth found once.

The origin of this receptor is a young man with Graves' ophthalmopathy. The J gene is TRBJ1-4, the V gene TRBV6-1; TRBD1 agrees at 7 bases. The sequenced sample consisted of blood. CDR3 amino acids: CASSQGGVGPGKLFF. In DNA, the CDR3 is TGTGCCAGCAGTCAGGGGGGCGTTGGCCCAGGGAAACTGTTTTTT.